The clone carrying this TCR beta chain was counted at least ten times. These data originate in a study of Graves' ophthalmopathy and Graves' hyperthyroidism. For the study at large: Ahead of any treatment, peripheral blood was obtained at the initial diagnosis.

RNA transcripts served as template for amplifying TCR beta CDR3 sequences. Second-round multiplex PCR came after first-round RT-PCR with HTBI primers. TCRdb independently ran MiXCR on the multiplex PCR reads; one entry per CDR3 protein. In the table there are about 660,000 distinct CDR3 sequences, over 40% of which are singletons. All donors with ophthalmopathy were recorded as having moderate-to-severe activity, CAS ≥3, NOSPECS ≥4 and a duration under 3 months. Orbital computed tomography, together with clinical symptoms, serum thyroxine, TRAb and thyroid ultrasound, was used for diagnosis. From fresh peripheral blood, around 11 ml in volume, the PBMCs were obtained. This CDR3 region has 16 residues. The ends were cut back, 2 bases at V and 1 base at J, with 14 bases in the middle. CDR1 SGHAT and CDR2 FQNNGV come from the germline V gene.

Input material: peripheral blood. This chain uses TRBV11-2 with TRBJ2-5; unclear D gene. This clonotype was sampled from an adult man with Graves' ophthalmopathy. The CDR3 DNA sequence: TGTGCCAGCAGCTTAATGTTCTTAGACCGCCAAGAGACCCAGTACTTC. This gives the protein CASSLMFLDRQETQYF.